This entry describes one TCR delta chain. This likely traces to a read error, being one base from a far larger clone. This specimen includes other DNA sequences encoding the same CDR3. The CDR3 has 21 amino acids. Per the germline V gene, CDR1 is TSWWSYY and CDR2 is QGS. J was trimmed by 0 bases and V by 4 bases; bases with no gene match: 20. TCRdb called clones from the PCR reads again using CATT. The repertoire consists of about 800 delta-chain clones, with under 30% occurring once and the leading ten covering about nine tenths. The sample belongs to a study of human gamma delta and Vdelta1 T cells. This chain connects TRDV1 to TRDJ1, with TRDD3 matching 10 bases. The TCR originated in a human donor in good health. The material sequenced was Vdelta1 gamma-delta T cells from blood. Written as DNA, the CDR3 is TGTGCTCTTGGGGTTGGCCCTGTCTTAGCCTGGGGGATAAGGCACACCGATAAACTCATCTTT. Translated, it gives CALGVGPVLAWGIRHTDKLIF.